The rows below give T cell receptor beta chains drawn from one sample of a study of T cells in Graves' hyperthyroidism and ophthalmopathy. TCRdb re-derived calls from the multiplex PCR reads in MiXCR, one entry per CDR3 protein. The sample has about 570,000 distinct CDR3 sequences, about 15% seen once. Sequenced: blood. These receptors all come from a woman between 40 and 50 years old with Graves' hyperthyroidism. The CDR3 runs from the conserved cysteine through the conserved F or W. Each record gives: V gene, J gene, CDR3 protein.

TRBV30,TRBJ2-6,CAWNRGPGANVLTF
TRBV7-9,TRBJ2-7,CASSLGGGIRAGEQYF
TRBV28,TRBJ1-2,CASSHRGQAIYGYTF
TRBV19,TRBJ1-6,CASRQPGRNNSPLHF
TRBV4-1,TRBJ1-1,CASSARVNTEAFF
TRBV20-1,TRBJ2-3,CSARDATSVTDTQYF
TRBV6-1,TRBJ2-6,CASSLQYSGANVLTF
TRBV3-1,TRBJ2-1,CASSQGLAGRANEQFF
TRBV14,TRBJ1-2,CASSQGGQGGGGYTF
TRBV5-1,TRBJ1-6,CASSAGQGAYNSPLHF
TRBV6-1,TRBJ1-1,CASRPRQGGWTEAFF
TRBV29-1,TRBJ1-1,CSAGGRIMNTEAFF
TRBV11-2,TRBJ2-3,CASSLGHRDTQYF
TRBV7-9,TRBJ1-1,CASSSYSDRSNTEAFF
TRBV7-6,TRBJ2-7,CASSLQTQGGTYEQYF
TRBV20-1,TRBJ2-1,CSARMVGRGSEEQFF
TRBV20-1,TRBJ2-5,CSARDRLGGRAYETQYF
TRBV19,TRBJ2-1,CASTLAGPYNEQFF
TRBV5-4,TRBJ2-1,CASTEGKTSGVSYNEQFF
TRBV9,TRBJ1-1,CASSADTHTEAFF
TRBV5-1,TRBJ2-7,CASSYGGQDNEQYF
TRBV2,TRBJ2-3,CASHPRGDTQYF
TRBV7-2,TRBJ2-5,CASSAGQEETQYF
TRBV4-2,TRBJ2-1,CASSHGQGVRDNEQFF
TRBV19,TRBJ1-2,CASSSPGRNNYGYTF
TRBV7-9,TRBJ1-6,CASSLSGHNSPLHF
TRBV30,TRBJ2-1,CAWRRGLAGGNEQFF
TRBV28,TRBJ2-3,CASSLIQGQGGDTQYF
TRBV12-3/TRBV12-4,TRBJ1-6,CASSHRTGPNSPLHF
TRBV30,TRBJ1-1,CAWSEGMVNTEAFF
TRBV28,TRBJ1-3,CASSFFTHSGNTIYF
TRBV11-2,TRBJ2-7,CASSLDSRQEPSYEQYF
TRBV5-6,TRBJ1-4,CASSTRGHSEKLFF
TRBV6-1,TRBJ1-5,CASNDGQPQHF
TRBV5-8,TRBJ1-2,CASNSRFHGYTF
TRBV2,TRBJ2-1,CASSVRAGSPNNEQFF
TRBV19,TRBJ2-1,CASNRGQKLNEQFF
TRBV27,TRBJ2-7,CASSVSGRTYEQYF
TRBV28,TRBJ1-1,CAASLGTLNTEAFF
TRBV2,TRBJ2-4,CASIPGGSRTANIQYF
TRBV28,TRBJ2-3,CASSSPGDTQYF
TRBV12-3/TRBV12-4,TRBJ2-7,CASSSGNRASYEQYF
TRBV7-2,TRBJ2-1,CASSSSTGGAYNEQFF
TRBV18,TRBJ2-5,CASSRRRDGTQYF
TRBV27,TRBJ2-7,CASSAGLAGGYYEQYF
TRBV28,TRBJ2-7,CASSLPSGLTYEQYF
TRBV28,TRBJ1-4,CASSLYRGEEKLFF
TRBV12-3/TRBV12-4,TRBJ2-1,CASLGGLVSNEQFF
TRBV10-3,TRBJ2-7,CAIGAGYYEQYF
TRBV28,TRBJ1-5,CATGRPGSGVRSYNQPQHF
TRBV20-1,TRBJ1-6,CSARPTGGSYNSPLHF
TRBV28,TRBJ2-3,CASSLTTLRSTDTQYF